Following are 23 T cell receptor beta chains from one sample sequenced in a study of T cells after yellow fever vaccination. TCRdb reprocessed the 5' RACE reads via MiXCR and lists one record per CDR3 protein. This sample has 25,000 to 30,000 distinct CDR3 sequences, with 6% to 8% found just once. Material: PBMCs, either bulk or a sorted T-cell subset (CD4+, CD8+, memory, or dextramer-sorted; not recorded which), obtained on the day of the yellow fever booster vaccination. Receptor source: a man aged 30 to 39 who received the YFV17D yellow fever vaccine.

This clonotype was observed many times. The chain combines TRBV28 with TRBJ1-2, with no clear D. Germline-derived CDR1 and CDR2 are MDHEN and SYDVKM. CDR3 length: 13 residues. Trimming shortened V by 3 bases and J by 8 bases, and 13 bases separated the two germline ends. The CDR3 nucleotides read TGTGCCAGCAGTTTGCCCCTAAAGGGAGGCTACACCTTC. Protein product: CASSLPLKGGYTF.

This clonotype has at least ten counts. The CDR3 spells CASSITGGVQPQHF. CDR3 nucleotides: TGTGCCAGTAGTATAACAGGGGGGGTGCAGCCCCAGCATTTT. The chain is built from TRBV19 and TRBJ1-5; 8 bases agree with TRBD1. Germline CDR1 is LNHDA and CDR2 is SQIVND (reference sequence). This CDR3 is built from 14 residues. V shed 2 bases and J 7 bases; nucleotides not matched to a gene: 4.

The gene calls are TRBV20-1 and TRBJ1-1, with TRBD1 as a possible D gene (6 bases). The V end lost 1 base, the J end lost 5 bases, and 14 bases lay between the germline ends. Per germline, CDR1 DFQATT and CDR2 SNEGSKA (reference sequence). The CDR3 sequence is 14 residues long. CDR3 residues: CSARAGGPMTEAFF. The CDR3 DNA follows: TGCAGTGCTAGAGCTGGGGGGCCCATGACTGAAGCTTTCTTT.

This clonotype was observed many times. The chain recombines TRBV5-5 with TRBJ2-7, with TRBD1 identical over 10 bases. The trim removed 5 bases at V and 5 bases at J, leaving 10 bases unmatched. This CDR3 has 15 residues. CDR1 and CDR2 (germline): SGHKS, YYEKEE (reference sequence). In nucleotides, the CDR3 is TGTGCCAGCAGTTTCCCGACAGGGGGCTTTGACGAGCAGTACTTC. It specifies CASSFPTGGFDEQYF.

This clonotype was seen at least ten times. This chain links TRBV7-8 with TRBJ2-5, with 10 bases matching TRBD2. There are 16 residues in the CDR3. J was trimmed by 6 bases and V by 2 bases; bases with no gene match: 9. Germline lookup yields CDR1 SGHVS and CDR2 FQNEAQ. The CDR3 spells CASSLTAGGSVKTQYF. CDR3 nucleotide sequence: TGTGCCAGCAGCTTAACAGCGGGAGGGTCGGTGAAGACCCAGTACTTC. Looking up the rest from reference TRBV7-8 and TRBJ2-5 gives the full variable domain: GAGVSQSPRYKVAKRGQDVALRCDPISGHVSLFWYQQALGQGPEFLTYFQNEAQLDKSGLPSDRFFAERPEGSVSTLKIQRTQQEDSAVYLCASSLTAGGSVKTQYFGPGTRLLVL.

This clonotype was counted at least ten times. The J gene is TRBJ2-7, the V gene TRBV2; a possible D gene is TRBD2 (7 bases). Germline V gene sequence: CDR1 SNHLY, CDR2 FYNNEI. This CDR3 has 15 residues. V was shortened by 4 bases and J by 3 bases, with 16 bases between the two germline ends. The chain's CDR3 is CASSVGGGQFYEQYF. The CDR3 DNA reads as TGTGCCAGCAGTGTTGGGGGGGGGCAGTTCTACGAGCAGTACTTC.

Notes on this clonotype: A much more abundant neighbour one base away suggests this may be a read error. The chain is built from TRBV20-1 and TRBJ1-5; D is ambiguous. The ends were cut back, 1 base at V and 6 bases at J, with 16 bases in the middle. CDR1 and CDR2 from the germline V gene are DFQATT and SNEGSKA (reference sequence). The CDR3 covers 15 residues. The CDR3 protein is CSARVPEGSGQPQHF. CDR3 DNA sequence: TGCAGTGCTAGAGTTCCGGAGGGATCGGGTCAGCCCCAGCATTTT.

In this sample, this clonotype turned up a few times. The rearrangement uses TRBV2 and TRBJ1-2; D gene ambiguous. The CDR3 is 15 residues long. V lost 6 bases and J 4 bases, leaving 18 bases between the germline ends. Germline-derived CDR1 and CDR2 are SNHLY and FYNNEI. The CDR3 loop is CASSVSDVPPYGYTF. DNA for the CDR3: TGTGCCAGCAGCGTAAGCGACGTCCCTCCCTATGGCTACACCTTC.

This clonotype was seen a handful of times. In DNA, the CDR3 is TGTGCCATCTCCCAACTCAATCGGGTGGTCGATACGCAGTATTTT. Amino acids: CAISQLNRVVDTQYF. The V and J genes are TRBV10-3 and TRBJ2-3, with D unclear. The V end lost 8 bases, the J end lost 6 bases, and 21 bases lay between the germline ends. Per germline, CDR1 ENHRY and CDR2 SYGVKD. The CDR3 spans 15 residues.

This clonotype appeared a few times. The rearrangement links TRBV20-1 to TRBJ2-1; possible D gene TRBD1, 5 bases. The V gene lost 1 base and the J gene lost 3 bases, with 13 bases spanning the gap. Germline V gene lookup returns CDR1 DFQATT and CDR2 SNEGSKA (reference sequence). This CDR3 spans 15 amino acids. For the CDR3, the DNA is TGCAGTGCTAGAGTAGGGGCCAGCCACTACAATGAGCAGTTCTTC. It yields the protein CSARVGASHYNEQFF.

This clonotype was recorded many times. The V gene is TRBV20-1, the J gene TRBJ2-7; 7 positions agree with TRBD2. This CDR3 comprises 14 residues. V shed 3 bases and J 2 bases; nucleotides not matched to a gene: 7. Germline V gene lookup returns CDR1 DFQATT and CDR2 SNEGSKA (reference sequence). CDR3 in amino acids: CSASAGAGAYEQYF. The CDR3 DNA reads as TGCAGTGCTAGTGCGGGTGCGGGGGCCTACGAGCAGTACTTC.

This clonotype has ten or more counts. J is TRBJ2-1 and V is TRBV11-3; 7 bases agree with TRBD1. Germline V CDR1 and CDR2: SGHNT, YENEEA. The trim removed 5 bases at V and 6 bases at J, leaving 7 bases unmatched. The CDR3 consists of 14 residues. In nucleotides, the CDR3 is TGTGCCAGCAGCGAATCATACAGGGGCAATGAGCAGTTCTTC. Translating it yields CASSESYRGNEQFF.

The CDR3 nucleotides are TGCAGCGTTGAAGATATAAGGCAGGGGGCGAAAGAGCAGTACTTC. This sequence encodes CSVEDIRQGAKEQYF. The J gene is TRBJ2-7, the V gene TRBV29-1; 8 bases match TRBD1. Germline CDR1 SQVTM, CDR2 ANQGSEA. The CDR3 runs to 15 residues. With 0 bases clipped from V and 7 bases from J, the junction kept 11 bases outside the gene matches.

Ten or more counts support this clonotype. The chain couples TRBV20-1 to TRBJ1-1, with D maybe TRBD1 (6 bases). Germline assignment: CDR1 DFQATT and CDR2 SNEGSKA (reference sequence). This CDR3 spans 12 amino acids. V lost 6 bases and J 3 bases, leaving 11 bases between the germline ends. The CDR3 nucleotides read TGCAGTGCCGGTTCAGGGGACACTGAAGCTTTCTTT. This codes for CSAGSGDTEAFF.

This clonotype occurred a few times. This chain uses TRBV15 with TRBJ2-1, with no clear D. V shed 8 bases and J shed 0 bases, with 8 bases lying between them. CDR1 is LNHNV, CDR2 YYDKDF, per germline (reference sequence). The CDR3 contains 13 residues. The CDR3 spells CATFRSSYNEQFF. CDR3 DNA: TGTGCCACCTTTCGGAGCTCCTACAATGAGCAGTTCTTC. The full variable domain, rest sourced from reference TRBV15 and TRBJ2-1, is DAMVIQNPRYQVTQFGKPVTLSCSQTLNHNVMYWYQQKSSQAPKLLFHYYDKDFNNEADTPDNFQSRRPNTSFCFLDIRSPGLGDTAMYLCATFRSSYNEQFFGPGTRLTVL.

The gene calls are TRBV7-3 and TRBJ1-1, with D perhaps matching TRBD1 (5 bases). The V gene's germline CDR1 is SGHTA and CDR2 FQGTGA. The CDR3 is 13 amino acids. V shed 7 bases and J shed 7 bases, with 16 bases lying between them. The CDR3 DNA reads as TGTGCCAGCACCTCGCGGCCCCAGGGTGAAGCTTTCTTT. This gives the protein CASTSRPQGEAFF.

This clonotype was found many times. The rearrangement joins TRBV20-1 to TRBJ2-5, with D hard to call. Trimming stripped 6 bases from V and 1 base from J, with 12 bases between. The CDR3 extends over 13 amino acids. The V gene's germline CDR1 is DFQATT and CDR2 SNEGSKA (reference sequence). The CDR3 protein is CSAARKSQETQYF. CDR3 coding DNA: TGCAGTGCGGCCAGGAAGAGCCAAGAGACCCAGTACTTC.

In this sample, this clonotype turned up many times. The chain joins TRBV15 to TRBJ2-3; 13 bases line up with TRBD2. This CDR3 comprises 16 residues. With 3 bases clipped from V and 3 bases from J, the junction kept 3 bases outside the gene matches. The germline V gene has CDR1 LNHNV and CDR2 YYDKDF (reference sequence). The CDR3 is CATSSGLAGETDTQYF. The CDR3 nucleotides are TGTGCCACCAGCAGTGGACTAGCGGGAGAAACAGATACGCAGTATTTT.

This clonotype was observed many times. The chain recombines TRBV30 with TRBJ1-2; D is unresolved. Trimming shortened V by 5 bases and J by 4 bases, and 11 bases separated the two germline ends. Germline assignment: CDR1 GTSNPN and CDR2 SVGIG (reference sequence). The CDR3 covers 12 residues. CDR3 loop: CAWGETFYGYTF. The CDR3 DNA sequence: TGTGCCTGGGGGGAAACCTTCTATGGCTACACCTTC.

This clonotype has at least ten counts. The chain combines TRBV29-1 with TRBJ2-7; weak D call: TRBD1 (6 bases). V was cut by 7 bases and J by 1 base, with 14 bases left in between. The CDR3 has 13 residues. Germline-derived CDR1 and CDR2 are SQVTM and ANQGSEA. Here the CDR3 DNA reads TGCAGCGCCGCCCCGACAGGTTCCTACGAGCAGTACTTC. Amino acids: CSAAPTGSYEQYF.

This clonotype was detected ten times or more. The chain joins TRBV12-3 or TRBV12-4 to TRBJ1-5; D remains unclear. This CDR3 comprises 13 residues. V lost 6 bases and J lost 7, with 13 bases in between. The CDR3 DNA follows: TGTGCCAGCAGCCAAACAACGGGGCAGCCCCAGCATTTT. Residues: CASSQTTGQPQHF.

As to this clonotype: Given a much more abundant clone one base away, this may be a read error. V and J are TRBV5-4 and TRBJ2-7, with D possibly being TRBD2 (6 bases). This CDR3 has 13 amino acids. The germline V gene encodes CDR1 SGHNT and CDR2 YYREEE (reference sequence). V lost 7 bases and J lost 4, with 15 bases in between. In DNA, the CDR3 is TGTGCCAGCGGCCGGACTAACGAGTACGAGCAGTACTTC. This encodes CASGRTNEYEQYF.

V usage is TRBV29-1 and J usage is TRBJ1-2; 11 bases agree with TRBD1. The CDR3 length is 13 residues. From germline, CDR1 is SQVTM and CDR2 ANQGSEA. Losses at the gene ends were 4 bases for V and 3 bases for J; bases not matched to a gene: 1. CDR3 residues: CSVGTGGYYGYTF. The DNA of the CDR3 is TGCAGCGTTGGGACAGGGGGCTACTATGGCTACACCTTC.